This TCR beta chain was sequenced in a study of blood T cell repertoires in COVID-19. J lost 0 bases, V lost 4 bases, and 10 bases had no gene match. This CDR3 spans 19 amino acids. Germline CDR1 is LGHNA and CDR2 is YNFKEQ. TCRdb keeps only in-frame clones here, not all; method: immunoSEQ multiplex PCR. This sample has tens of thousands of clones, with around 86% found just once. This clonotype was sampled from an elderly man with acute or convalescent COVID-19. V and J are TRBV4-2 and TRBJ2-1; TRBD1 matches at 12 bases. Sequenced material: peripheral blood. The CDR3 DNA sequence: TGTGCCAGCAGCCCAGGGACAGGGGGCTCAATAGGCTCCTACAATGAGCAGTTCTTC. This encodes CASSPGTGGSIGSYNEQFF.